This TCR beta chain is from a study of blood T cell repertoires in COVID-19. Generated by immunoSEQ multiplex PCR, the TCRdb table keeps only in-frame clones and is missing some. The sample has a few hundred thousand clones, around 80% seen once. Sequenced: peripheral blood. This clonotype was sampled from a woman younger than 30 with acute or convalescent COVID-19.

CDR3 protein: CASSEWDRSTDTQYF. For the CDR3, the DNA is TGTGCCAGCAGTGAATGGGACAGAAGCACAGATACGCAGTATTTT. V is TRBV6-4 and J is TRBJ2-3; TRBD1 matches at 7 bases. The ends lost 3 bases at V and 0 bases at J; junction bases unmatched: 3. The CDR3 consists of 15 residues. CDR1 is MRHNA, CDR2 SNTAGT, per germline.